What follows are 2 T cell receptor beta chains derived from one specimen sequenced in a study. Each CDR3 protein is one row after TCRdb ran MiXCR on the 5' RACE reads. Among 40,000 to 65,000 distinct CDR3 sequences listed, about 24% were seen once. Sequenced sample: tumor-infiltrating naive CD4+ T cells sorted from the breast tumor. Subset described: naive CD4+ T cells, CD4+CD45RA+CD25-. The receptor set was obtained from a female donor with breast cancer.

This clonotype was recorded at least ten times. The chain couples TRBV5-1 to TRBJ1-1; maybe TRBD1 (6 bases). The germline V gene encodes CDR1 SGHRS and CDR2 YFSETQ. V lost 3 bases, J lost 6 bases, and 21 bases lay in between. This CDR3 is 16 amino acids long. The CDR3 DNA reads TGCGCCAGCAGCTGGGGCCGGACAGTAAGGGGTCCTGAAGCTTTCTTT. Translating gives CASSWGRTVRGPEAFF.

This clonotype was observed a few times. This chain uses TRBV6-1 with TRBJ2-5; D unclear. The germline V and J ends were trimmed by 5 bases and 3 bases, with 10 bases remaining between them. The CDR3 has 13 residues. The germline V gene has CDR1 MNHNS and CDR2 SASEGT. The CDR3 sequence is CASSTEIKETQYF. Here the CDR3 DNA reads TGTGCCAGCAGTACCGAGATTAAAGAGACCCAGTACTTC.